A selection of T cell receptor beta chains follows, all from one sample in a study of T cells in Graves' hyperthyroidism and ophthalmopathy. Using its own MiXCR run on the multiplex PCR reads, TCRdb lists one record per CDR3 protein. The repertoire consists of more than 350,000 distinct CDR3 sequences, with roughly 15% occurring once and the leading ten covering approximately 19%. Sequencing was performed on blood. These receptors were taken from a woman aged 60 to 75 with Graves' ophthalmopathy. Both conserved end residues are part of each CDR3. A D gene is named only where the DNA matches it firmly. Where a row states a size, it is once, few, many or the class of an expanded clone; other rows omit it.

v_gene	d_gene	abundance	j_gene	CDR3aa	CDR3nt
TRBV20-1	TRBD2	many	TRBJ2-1	CSARAVRFAGDVSNEQFF	TGCAGTGCTAGAGCGGTAAGGTTTGCGGGAGATGTAAGCAATGAGCAGTTCTTC
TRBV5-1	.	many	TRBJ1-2	CASSFGDPYGYTF	TGCGCCAGCAGCTTCGGGGATCCCTATGGCTACACCTTC
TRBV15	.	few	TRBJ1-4	CATSRVGTFIYLRGNEKLFF	TGTGCCACCAGCAGAGTAGGGACCTTCATTTATCTGCGGGGTAATGAAAAACTGTTTTTT
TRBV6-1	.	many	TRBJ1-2	CASRNRAENYGYTF	TGTGCCAGCAGGAACAGGGCGGAAAACTATGGCTACACCTTC
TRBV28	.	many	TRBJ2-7	CASSPGLVSYEQYF	TGTGCCAGCAGCCCGGGACTGGTCTCCTACGAGCAGTACTTC
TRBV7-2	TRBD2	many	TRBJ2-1	CASSSRWTSKYNEQFF	TGTGCCAGCAGCTCCCGGTGGACTAGTAAATACAATGAGCAGTTCTTC
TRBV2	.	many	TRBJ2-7	CASKADTHEQYF	TGTGCCAGCAAGGCGGATACCCACGAGCAGTACTTC
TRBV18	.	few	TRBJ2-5	CASSPSPETQYF	TGTGCCAGCTCACCCTCCCCAGAGACCCAGTACTTC
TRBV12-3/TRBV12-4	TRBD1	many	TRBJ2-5	CASSWAGTGKETQYF	TGTGCCAGCAGTTGGGCCGGGACAGGGAAAGAGACCCAGTACTTC
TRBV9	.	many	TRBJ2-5	CASSGGTSGETQYF	TGTGCCAGCAGCGGCGGGACCTCTGGGGAGACCCAGTACTTC
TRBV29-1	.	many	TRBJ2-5	CSVWVQGETQYF	TGCAGCGTATGGGTCCAGGGAGAGACCCAGTACTTC
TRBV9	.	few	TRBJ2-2	CASSVDVGAHTGELFF	TGTGCCAGCAGCGTAGATGTGGGGGCACACACCGGGGAGCTGTTTTTT
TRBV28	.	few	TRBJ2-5	CASSLREADQETQYF	TGTGCCAGCAGTTTAAGAGAGGCAGACCAAGAGACCCAGTACTTC
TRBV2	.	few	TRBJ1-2	CASSSRGSYGYTF	TGTGCCAGCAGCTCCCGAGGCAGCTATGGCTACACCTTC
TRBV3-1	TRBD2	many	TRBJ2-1	CASSQDNSGRAYNEQFF	TGTGCCAGCAGCCAAGATAATAGCGGGAGGGCCTACAATGAGCAGTTCTTC
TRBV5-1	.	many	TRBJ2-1	CASSVLESSYNEQFF	TGCGCCAGCAGCGTACTTGAAAGCTCCTACAATGAGCAGTTCTTC
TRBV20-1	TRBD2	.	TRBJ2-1	CSAREGLAGYNEQFF	TGCAGTGCTAGAGAGGGGTTAGCGGGATACAATGAGCAGTTCTTC
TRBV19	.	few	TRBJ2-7	CASSIAGQRSSYEQYF	TGTGCCAGTAGTATTGCGGGACAGCGAAGCTCCTACGAGCAGTACTTC
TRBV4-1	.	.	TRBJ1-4	CASSDMSEWEKLFF	TGCGCCAGCAGCGACATGTCGGAGTGGGAAAAACTGTTTTTT
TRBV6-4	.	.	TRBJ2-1	CASSVGLGSYNEQFF	TGTGCCAGCAGTGTGGGACTGGGCTCCTACAATGAGCAGTTCTTC
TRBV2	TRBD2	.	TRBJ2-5	CASSASRLAGGAQETQYF	TGTGCCAGCAGCGCCTCGCGACTAGCGGGAGGGGCCCAAGAGACCCAGTACTTC
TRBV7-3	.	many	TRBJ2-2	CASSIGTGELFF	TGTGCCAGCAGCATCGGCACCGGGGAGCTGTTTTTT
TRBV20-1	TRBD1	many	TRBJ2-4	CSARDPSGRGNIQYF	TGCAGTGCTAGAGATCCCTCGGGCAGGGGGAACATTCAGTACTTC
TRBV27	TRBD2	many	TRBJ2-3	CASLAAAEDTQYF	TGTGCCAGTCTAGCGGCAGCCGAGGATACGCAGTATTTT
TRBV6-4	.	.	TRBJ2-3	CASSDEYGPYDTQYF	TGTGCCAGCAGTGACGAGTATGGACCGTACGATACGCAGTATTTT
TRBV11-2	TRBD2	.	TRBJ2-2	CASSSVAGGGTGELFF	TGTGCCAGCAGCTCCGTAGCGGGAGGAGGCACCGGGGAGCTGTTTTTT
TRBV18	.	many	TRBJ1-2	CASSKGDPYGYTF	TGTGCCAGCTCAAAAGGAGACCCCTATGGCTACACCTTC
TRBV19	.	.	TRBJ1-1	CASSMGVSGKTEAFF	TGTGCCAGTAGTATGGGGGTGAGTGGTAAAACTGAAGCTTTCTTT